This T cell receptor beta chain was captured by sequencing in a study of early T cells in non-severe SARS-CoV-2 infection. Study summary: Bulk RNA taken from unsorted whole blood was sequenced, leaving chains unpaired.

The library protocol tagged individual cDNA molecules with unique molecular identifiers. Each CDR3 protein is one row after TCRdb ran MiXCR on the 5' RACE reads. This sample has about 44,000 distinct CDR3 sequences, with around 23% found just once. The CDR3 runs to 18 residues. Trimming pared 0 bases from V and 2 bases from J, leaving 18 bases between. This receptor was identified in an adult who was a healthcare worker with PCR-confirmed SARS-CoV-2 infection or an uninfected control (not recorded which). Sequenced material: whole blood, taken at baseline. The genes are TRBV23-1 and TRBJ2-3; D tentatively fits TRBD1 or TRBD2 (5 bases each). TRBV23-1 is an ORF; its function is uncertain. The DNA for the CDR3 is TGCGCCAGCAGTCAATCGCGAGTTCGGGACGGAATCACAGATACGCAGTATTTT. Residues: CASSQSRVRDGITDTQYF.